This T cell receptor (beta chain) was retrieved from a study of CD8 T cells in ankylosing spondylitis. With regard to this clonotype: Antigen specificity is unknown. One end of the junction varies from germline; a read error may be responsible.

The CDR3 length is 20 residues. Study outcomes and limitations: There was reportedly significant enrichment of clones that were disease-linked in matched ankylosing spondylitis synovial fluid. Disease-associated clones were CD8+ and fairly uncommon in peripheral blood. In ankylosing spondylitis blood, a motif of roughly eight highly homologous TCR beta variants appeared characteristic.

With molecular barcodes, quantitative 5'-RACE was used to make the TCR beta libraries. TCRdb used MiXCR to reprocess the 5' RACE reads, holding one entry per CDR3 protein. Counted here are roughly 230,000 distinct CDR3 sequences, 18% occurring once; the ten biggest clones make up under 40%. This sequence joins TRBV7-1 and TRBJ1-4; no clear D. TRBV7-1 is an ORF; its function is uncertain. The sequencing sample was made of blood, either unsorted or a sorted T cell fraction (not recorded which). The TCR originated in a male donor with ankylosing spondylitis or in good health (not recorded which). CDR3 sequence (DNA): TGTGCCAGCAGCCCAGCCTGGCACCTAGGGCTGGGATCAACTAATGAAAAACTGTTTTTT. Translated: CASSPAWHLGLGSTNEKLFF.